This TCR beta chain derives from a study of CD8+ T cells in alopecia areata. Whole-study context: Treatment comprised oral tofacitinib, 5 to 10 mg twice daily, in treated patients.

Looked up from germline, CDR1 is SGHDT and CDR2 is YYEEEE. The CDR3 contains 14 residues. V gave up 0 bases and J gave up 0 bases, with 6 bases separating them. Reverse transcribed after extraction, RNA yielded cDNA as the sequencing template. Sequencing used immunoSEQ multiplex PCR; TCRdb keeps in-frame clones, though not all of them. The sample consists of about 150,000 clones, 45% to 65% of them appearing once. As to treatment: oral pan-JAK inhibitor, 5-10 mg twice daily. The clonotype comes from a human donor with alopecia areata. The J gene is TRBJ2-5, the V gene TRBV5-6, with D hard to call. Specimen: CD8+ T cells sorted from blood, collected at week 4, from a patient treated with tofacitinib. CDR3 in DNA: TGTGCCAGCAGCTTGGGCGGCTACCAAGAGACCCAGTACTTC. It yields the protein CASSLGGYQETQYF.